Listed here is a single T cell receptor beta chain. This entry comes from a study of blood T cell repertoires in COVID-19. The overall study: The origin of the acute and convalescent COVID-19 samples was the United States, Italy and Spain. PBMCs, B-cell-depleted T cells, or T cells were the source of the cDNA or gDNA that made up the material.

In the study's own analysis: Researchers report that nucleated cell counts were estimated from reference gene primer amplification. Data came from immunoSEQ multiplex PCR; TCRdb stores just in-frame clones and leaves some out. D and trimming come from the DNA, and the V and J calls and clone size come from that table. The data contain 30,000 to 40,000 clones, 77% of them seen just once; the ten biggest clones take up about a sixth. Trimming cost V 6 bases and J 4 bases, with 15 bases left between them. The germline CDR1 and CDR2 sequences are KGHSH and LQKENI. The CDR3 covers 14 residues. The V call is TRBV18, the J call TRBJ2-5, with D possibly being TRBD2 (5 bases). The source of this sequence is a human donor in a cohort sampled during active COVID-19. Input material: peripheral blood. The CDR3 bases are TGTGCCAGCTCCCCGAGGGAATTGGGAGAGACCCAGTACTTC. Protein sequence: CASSPRELGETQYF. The full variable domain, its missing parts supplied by reference TRBV18 and TRBJ2-5, is NAGVMQNPRHLVRRRGQEARLRCSPMKGHSHVYWYRQLPEEGLKFMVYLQKENIIDESGMPKERFSAEFPKEGPSILRIQQVVRGDSAAYFCASSPRELGETQYFGPGTRLLVL.